The 30 T cell receptor beta chains given below trace back to one sample, sequenced in a study of cytomegalovirus exposure and HLA in healthy donors. The PCR made use of 60 Vbeta and 13 Jbeta primers. The repertoire was sequenced with immunoSEQ multiplex PCR; TCRdb's copy has only in-frame clones and lacks some. The data hold more than 90,000 clones, with around 85% observed a single time. Material: PBMCs. The receptors shown here come from a man aged 25 to 40 in good health and CMV-seronegative.

The rearrangement joins TRBV7-2 to TRBJ1-4; 9 bases agree with TRBD1. J gave up 7 bases and V 7 bases, and 4 bases lay outside the gene matches. Germline-derived CDR1 and CDR2 are SGHTA and FQGNSA. This CDR3 spans 13 amino acids. CDR3 sequence (DNA): TGTGCCAGCACACAGGGGGCGCGTGAAAAACTGTTTTTT. It encodes CASTQGAREKLFF.

V gene TRBV28 combines with J gene TRBJ2-7; 8 nucleotides align to TRBD1. Germline V lookup: CDR1 MDHEN, CDR2 SYDVKM. CDR3 length equals 13 residues. With 10 bases clipped from V and 6 bases from J, the junction kept 11 bases outside the gene matches. CDR3 DNA sequence: TGTGCCACCTCCCGGACAGGGCGGGGCGAGCAGTACTTC. Translation gives CATSRTGRGEQYF.

The V and J genes are TRBV25-1 and TRBJ2-2; 11 bases line up with TRBD1. The germline V gene encodes CDR1 MGHDK and CDR2 SYGVNS. The V segment lost 0 bases and the J segment 3 bases; nucleotides outside the gene matches: 3. The CDR3 has 17 residues. In DNA form, the CDR3 reads TGTGCCAGCAGTGAATATCGGACAGGGGGCTACACCGGGGAGCTGTTTTTT. This encodes CASSEYRTGGYTGELFF.

This clone has just a few counts. The gene calls are TRBV30 and TRBJ1-6; possible D gene TRBD1, 6 bases. Deletions cut 3 bases from V and 5 bases from J, with 11 bases between. The CDR3 length is 14 residues. The germline V gene encodes CDR1 GTSNPN and CDR2 SVGIG (reference sequence). The CDR3 sequence is CAWREQGDNSPLHF. DNA for the CDR3: TGTGCCTGGAGGGAACAGGGTGATAATTCACCCCTCCACTTT. Full variable domain (outside the CDR3, taken from reference TRBV30 and TRBJ1-6): SQTIHQWPATLVQPVGSPLSLECTVEGTSNPNLYWYRQAAGRGLQLLFYSVGIGQISSEVPQNLSASRPQDRQFILSSKKLLLSDSGFYLCAWREQGDNSPLHFGNGTRLTVT.

This sequence joins TRBV15 and TRBJ2-3; D gene uncertain. Trimming left V 3 bases short and J 6 bases short, with 10 bases between. The CDR3 totals 13 residues. From germline, CDR1 is LNHNV and CDR2 YYDKDF (reference sequence). The CDR3 region is CATSSDPQDTQYF. In DNA form, the CDR3 reads TGTGCCACCAGCAGTGATCCACAGGATACGCAGTATTTT.

The genes are TRBV18 and TRBJ2-1, with a tentative D call TRBD1 (6 bases). Trimming left V 7 bases short and J 1 base short, with 14 bases between. Germline CDR1 is KGHSH and CDR2 is LQKENI. The CDR3 spans 15 residues. CDR3 sequence: CASLLGGRSYNEQFF. CDR3 coding DNA: TGTGCCAGCTTGCTAGGGGGAAGGTCCTACAATGAGCAGTTCTTC.

This sequence joins TRBV6-1 and TRBJ1-4, with D perhaps TRBD1 (6 bases). The CDR3 is 13 residues long. Germline V lookup: CDR1 MNHNS, CDR2 SASEGT. Trimming shortened V by 8 bases and J by 2 bases, and 9 bases separated the two germline ends. Here the CDR3 DNA reads TGTGCCAGCCTACAGGGCACTAATGAAAAACTGTTTTTT. Translating it yields CASLQGTNEKLFF.

This sequence joins TRBV5-8 and TRBJ1-2; D gene ambiguous. V was pared by 5 bases and J by 6 bases, with 11 bases between. Looked up from germline, CDR1 is SGHTS and CDR2 is YDEGEE. The CDR3 has 12 amino acids. The CDR3 bases are TGTGCCAGCAGGAGAGGGTGGGATGGCTACACCTTC. It encodes CASRRGWDGYTF.

The chain is built from TRBV2 and TRBJ1-6; weak D call: TRBD1 (5 bases). This CDR3 is built from 16 residues. V shed 7 bases and J shed 3 bases, with 16 bases lying between them. The germline V gene has CDR1 SNHLY and CDR2 FYNNEI. This CDR3 is CASNMGGVGYNSPLHF. As DNA, the CDR3 is TGTGCCAGCAATATGGGGGGGGTCGGCTATAATTCACCCCTCCACTTT.

The V and J genes are TRBV11-3 and TRBJ2-2, with a possible D match to TRBD2 (5 bases). Germline assignment: CDR1 SGHNT and CDR2 YENEEA. The CDR3 is 15 residues long. The V gene lost 4 bases and the J gene lost 1 base, with 10 bases spanning the gap. This CDR3 reads CASSSGRGNTGELFF. CDR3 bases: TGTGCCAGCAGCTCAGGACGGGGGAACACCGGGGAGCTGTTTTTT.

This clone has more than one count but fewer than ten. The chain employs TRBV6-1 and TRBJ1-5; unclear D gene. In germline, CDR1 is MNHNS, CDR2 SASEGT. CDR3 length: 12 residues. Trimming pared 4 bases from V and 7 bases from J, leaving 8 bases between. Here the CDR3 reads CASSAFSQPQHF. The DNA for the CDR3 is TGTGCCAGCAGTGCGTTTTCCCAGCCCCAGCATTTT.

The chain employs TRBV6-4 and TRBJ2-1; TRBD2 matches at 13 bases. With 4 bases clipped from V and 5 bases from J, the junction kept 2 bases outside the gene matches. From germline, CDR1 is MRHNA and CDR2 SNTAGT. The CDR3 is made up of 15 amino acids. CDR3 residues: CASSAGLAGHNEQFF. As DNA, the CDR3 is TGTGCCAGCAGTGCGGGACTAGCGGGACACAATGAGCAGTTCTTC.

The rearrangement links TRBV27 to TRBJ1-5; 7 bases are shared with TRBD1. CDR1 MNHEY and CDR2 SMNVEV come from the germline V gene (reference sequence). V trimming: 8 bases; J trimming: 5 bases; junction bases outside the gene matches: 6. The CDR3 sequence is 13 residues long. CDR3 protein: CASSGGRYQPQHF. In nucleotides, the CDR3 is TGTGCCAGCTCAGGGGGGCGCTATCAGCCCCAGCATTTT.

The V call is TRBV5-5, the J call TRBJ2-1; 11 nucleotides align to TRBD1. The trim removed 4 bases at V and 7 bases at J, leaving 4 bases unmatched. The CDR3 length is 14 residues. Germline loops: CDR1 SGHKS, CDR2 YYEKEE (reference sequence). CDR3 nucleotide sequence: TGTGCCAGCAGCCCGGACAGGGGGCTGAATGAGCAGTTCTTC. Its protein product is CASSPDRGLNEQFF. Complete variable domain (other parts from reference TRBV5-5 and TRBJ2-1): DAGVTQSPTHLIKTRGQQVTLRCSPISGHKSVSWYQQVLGQGPQFIFQYYEKEERGRGNFPDRFSARQFPNYSSELNVNALLLGDSALYLCASSPDRGLNEQFFGPGTRLTVL.

This chain connects TRBV4-3 to TRBJ2-7, with a tentative D call TRBD2 (5 bases). The germline V gene has CDR1 LGHNA and CDR2 YSLEER. The CDR3 runs to 14 residues. V lost 9 bases to trimming and J lost 2 bases, with 17 bases between them. CDR3 sequence (DNA): TGCGCCAGTACCGGGATCGGGGTCACCTACGAGCAGTACTTC. Amino acids: CASTGIGVTYEQYF.

This chain joins TRBV5-1 and TRBJ2-3; 8 bases fit TRBD1. Per germline, CDR1 SGHRS and CDR2 YFSETQ. With V trimmed by 3 bases and J by 5 bases, 8 bases remained unmatched. This CDR3 comprises 15 residues. The DNA for the CDR3 is TGCGCCAGCAGCTCTGGACAGGGTGGGAAAGATACGCAGTATTTT. Its protein product is CASSSGQGGKDTQYF. Full variable domain (outside the CDR3, taken from reference TRBV5-1 and TRBJ2-3): KAGVTQTPRYLIKTRGQQVTLSCSPISGHRSVSWYQQTPGQGLQFLFEYFSETQRNKGNFPGRFSGRQFSNSRSEMNVSTLELGDSALYLCASSSGQGGKDTQYFGPGTRLTVL.

This chain connects TRBV25-1 to TRBJ2-6, with TRBD1 matching 7 bases. Germline values: CDR1 MGHDK, CDR2 SYGVNS. The CDR3 has 18 residues. V lost 7 bases, J lost 0 bases, and 12 bases stayed unmatched. Here the CDR3 reads CASTTSTGKNSGANVLTF. The CDR3 DNA reads TGTGCCAGCACCACCTCGACAGGGAAAAACTCTGGGGCCAACGTCCTGACTTTC.

This clone was observed a single time. V is TRBV7-9 and J is TRBJ2-4, with 11 bases that match TRBD2. The CDR3 runs to 17 residues. Per germline, CDR1 SEHNR and CDR2 FQNEAQ (reference sequence). V shed 4 bases, J shed 2 bases, and the junction held 7 bases outside the gene matches. CDR3 coding DNA: TGTGCCAGCAGCTCAGGGACTAGCGGTCTATCCAAAAACATTCAGTACTTC. Translating it yields CASSSGTSGLSKNIQYF.

This rearrangement joins TRBV5-1 to TRBJ2-3; D perhaps matches TRBD1 (6 bases). CDR1 and CDR2 from the germline V gene are SGHRS and YFSETQ. V dropped 0 bases and J dropped 4 bases, with 15 bases sitting between them. The CDR3 is made up of 16 amino acids. In DNA, the CDR3 is TGCGCCAGCAGCTTGGGTGGGGGCCGAGGCCCAGATACGCAGTATTTT. Protein product: CASSLGGGRGPDTQYF.

The chain recombines TRBV28 with TRBJ2-3; the match to TRBD2 covers 14 bases. Trimming at V came to 5 bases and at J to 2 bases, leaving 9 bases not matched to a gene. Germline CDR1 and CDR2: MDHEN and SYDVKM. CDR3 length equals 18 residues. The CDR3 sequence is CASSTDLGLAGDTDTQYF. CDR3 nucleotide sequence: TGTGCCAGCAGTACCGACTTGGGACTAGCGGGGGACACAGATACGCAGTATTTT. The variable domain in full, completed from reference TRBV28 and TRBJ2-3, reads DVKVTQSSRYLVKRTGEKVFLECVQDMDHENMFWYRQDPGLGLRLIYFSYDVKMKEKGDIPEGYSVSREKKERFSLILESASTNQTSMYLCASSTDLGLAGDTDTQYFGPGTRLTVL.

This rearrangement joins TRBV29-1 to TRBJ2-1; D is possibly TRBD1 (6 bases). CDR1 is SQVTM and CDR2 is ANQGSEA in the germline V gene. The CDR3 covers 14 residues. V lost 3 bases, J lost 4 bases, and 13 bases lay in between. CDR3 protein: CSVETGLEYNEQFF. The DNA of the CDR3 is TGCAGCGTTGAGACAGGTCTAGAATACAATGAGCAGTTCTTC.

This clone was observed a handful of times. The chain carries TRBV6-1 and TRBJ1-5; no clear D. This CDR3 is built from 15 residues. Germline loops: CDR1 MNHNS, CDR2 SASEGT. Trimming cost V 2 bases and J 7 bases, with 15 bases left between them. This CDR3 is CASSEKGRLNQPQHF. The CDR3 coding sequence is TGTGCCAGCAGTGAAAAAGGCAGGCTAAACCAGCCCCAGCATTTT.

The gene calls are TRBV30 and TRBJ2-7; TRBD1 might be the D (6 bases). Trimming shortened V by 2 bases and J by 3 bases, and 11 bases separated the two germline ends. Germline CDR1 reads GTSNPN; CDR2 reads SVGIG (reference sequence). CDR3 length: 13 residues. For the CDR3, the DNA is TGTGCCTGGAGTATACAGACAGGCTACGAGCAGTACTTC. Protein sequence: CAWSIQTGYEQYF.

The chain has TRBV27 and TRBJ2-7; 8 positions match TRBD1. J lost 2 bases, V lost 5 bases, and 5 bases had no gene match. This CDR3 is 14 amino acids long. Germline V gene sequence: CDR1 MNHEY, CDR2 SMNVEV (reference sequence). The CDR3 loop is CASSIQGQAYEQYF. The CDR3, as DNA: TGTGCCAGCAGTATTCAGGGACAGGCCTACGAGCAGTACTTC.

V usage is TRBV5-4 and J usage is TRBJ2-3; the D gene is possibly TRBD1 (6 bases). This CDR3 spans 16 amino acids. V was trimmed by 5 bases and J by 4 bases, leaving 20 bases between them. CDR1 and CDR2 from the germline V gene are SGHNT and YYREEE (reference sequence). The CDR3 coding sequence is TGTGCCAGCAGACCTCGCGACCAGGACAGTCCAGATACGCAGTATTTT. This sequence encodes CASRPRDQDSPDTQYF.

The chain employs TRBV29-1 and TRBJ1-2, with a possible D match to TRBD1 (6 bases). V was clipped by 4 bases and J by 4 bases, with 10 bases between them. Germline values: CDR1 SQVTM, CDR2 ANQGSEA. There are 12 residues in the CDR3. CDR3 residues: CSVVGQLYGYTF. CDR3 nucleotides: TGCAGCGTTGTAGGACAGCTCTATGGCTACACCTTC.

The chain carries TRBV11-2 and TRBJ2-1, with TRBD2 identical over 8 bases. The CDR3 is made up of 15 amino acids. Trimming at V came to 5 bases and at J to 0 bases, leaving 3 bases not matched to a gene. Germline V gene sequence: CDR1 SGHAT, CDR2 FQNNGV. CDR3 residues: CASSVSGGSYNEQFF. DNA for the CDR3: TGTGCCAGCAGCGTGAGCGGGGGCTCCTACAATGAGCAGTTCTTC.

The J gene is TRBJ2-7, the V gene TRBV10-3, with D possibly matching TRBD1 (6 bases). Germline values: CDR1 ENHRY, CDR2 SYGVKD. V dropped 0 bases and J dropped 3 bases, with 12 bases sitting between them. The CDR3 is made up of 15 amino acids. The CDR3, as DNA: TGTGCCATCAGTGAGTCGATGGTCAGGGGCTACGAGCAGTACTTC. Its translation: CAISESMVRGYEQYF.

The chain recombines TRBV28 with TRBJ2-7; D is unresolved. This CDR3 is built from 11 residues. Germline CDR1 and CDR2: MDHEN and SYDVKM. V lost 5 bases and J 3 bases, leaving 5 bases between the germline ends. The DNA for the CDR3 is TGTGCCAGCAGTCCCAACTACGAGCAGTACTTC. It is translated as CASSPNYEQYF.

The genes are TRBV14 and TRBJ2-5; 11 positions match TRBD2. CDR3 size: 16 residues. Germline V gene data show CDR1 as SGHDN and CDR2 as FVKESK. V lost 2 bases and J lost 1; bases outside the gene matches: 3. This CDR3 is CASSQRTSGSQETQYF. The CDR3 coding sequence is TGTGCCAGCAGCCAAAGGACTAGCGGGTCCCAAGAGACCCAGTACTTC.